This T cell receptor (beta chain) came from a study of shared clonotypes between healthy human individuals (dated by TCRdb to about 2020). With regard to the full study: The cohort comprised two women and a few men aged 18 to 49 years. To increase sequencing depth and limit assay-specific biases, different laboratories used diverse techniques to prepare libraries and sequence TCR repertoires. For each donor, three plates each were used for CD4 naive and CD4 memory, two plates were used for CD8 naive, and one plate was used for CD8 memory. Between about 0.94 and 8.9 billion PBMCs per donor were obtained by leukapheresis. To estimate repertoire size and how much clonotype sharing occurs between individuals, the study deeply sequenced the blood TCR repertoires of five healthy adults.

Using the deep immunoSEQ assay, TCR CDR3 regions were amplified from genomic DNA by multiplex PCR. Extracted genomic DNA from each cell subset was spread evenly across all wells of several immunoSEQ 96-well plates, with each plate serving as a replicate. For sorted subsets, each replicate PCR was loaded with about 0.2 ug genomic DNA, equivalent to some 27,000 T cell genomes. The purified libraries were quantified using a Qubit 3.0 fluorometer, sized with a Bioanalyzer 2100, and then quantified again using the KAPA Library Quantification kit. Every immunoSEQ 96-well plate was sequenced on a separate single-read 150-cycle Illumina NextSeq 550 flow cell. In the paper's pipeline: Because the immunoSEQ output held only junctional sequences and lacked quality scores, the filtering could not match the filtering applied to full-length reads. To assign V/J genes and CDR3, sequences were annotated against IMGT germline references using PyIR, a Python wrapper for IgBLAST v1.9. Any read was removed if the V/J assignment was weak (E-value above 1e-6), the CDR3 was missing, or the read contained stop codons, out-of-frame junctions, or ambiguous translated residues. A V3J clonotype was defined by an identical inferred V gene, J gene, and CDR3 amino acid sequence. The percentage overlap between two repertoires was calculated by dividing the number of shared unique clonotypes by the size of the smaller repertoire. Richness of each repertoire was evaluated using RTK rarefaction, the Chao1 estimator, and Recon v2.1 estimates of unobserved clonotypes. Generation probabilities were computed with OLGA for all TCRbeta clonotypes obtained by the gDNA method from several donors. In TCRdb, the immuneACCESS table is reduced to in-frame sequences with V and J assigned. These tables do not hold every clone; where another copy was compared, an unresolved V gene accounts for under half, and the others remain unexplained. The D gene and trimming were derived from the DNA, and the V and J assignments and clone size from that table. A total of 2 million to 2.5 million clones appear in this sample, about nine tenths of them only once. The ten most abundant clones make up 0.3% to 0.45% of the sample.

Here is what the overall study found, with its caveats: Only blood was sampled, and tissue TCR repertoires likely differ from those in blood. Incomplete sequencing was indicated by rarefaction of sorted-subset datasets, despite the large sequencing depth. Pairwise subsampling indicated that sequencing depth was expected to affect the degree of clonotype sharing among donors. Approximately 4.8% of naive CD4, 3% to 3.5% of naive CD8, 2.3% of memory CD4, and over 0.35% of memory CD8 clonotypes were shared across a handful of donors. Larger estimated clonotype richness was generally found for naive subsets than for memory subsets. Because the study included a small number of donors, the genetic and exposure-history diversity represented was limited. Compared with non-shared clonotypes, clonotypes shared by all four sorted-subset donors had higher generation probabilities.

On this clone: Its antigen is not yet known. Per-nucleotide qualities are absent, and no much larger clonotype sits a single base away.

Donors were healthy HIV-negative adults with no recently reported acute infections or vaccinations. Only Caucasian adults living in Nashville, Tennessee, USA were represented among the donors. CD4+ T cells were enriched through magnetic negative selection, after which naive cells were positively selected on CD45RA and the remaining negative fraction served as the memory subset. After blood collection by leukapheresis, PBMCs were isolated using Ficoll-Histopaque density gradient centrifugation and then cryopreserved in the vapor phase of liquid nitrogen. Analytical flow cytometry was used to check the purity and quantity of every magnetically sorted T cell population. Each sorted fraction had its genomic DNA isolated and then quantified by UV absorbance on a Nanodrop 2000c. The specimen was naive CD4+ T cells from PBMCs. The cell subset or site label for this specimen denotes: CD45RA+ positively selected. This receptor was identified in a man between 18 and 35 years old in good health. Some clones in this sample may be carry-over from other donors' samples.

The CDR3 reads CASSLRRITGELFF. The DNA reads as follows: TGTGCCAGCAGTTTAAGACGGATCACCGGGGAGCTGTTTTTT. Here the chain combines TRBV28 and TRBJ2-2; there is no confident call for the D gene. The CDR3 starts with the cysteine, ends with the phenylalanine, and has 14 residues. Only the CDR3 portion is preserved as DNA: 42 bases, with reading frame beginning at the first base. The germline V gene specifies MDHEN as CDR1 and SYDVKM as CDR2. The V and J ends are trimmed by 2 bases and 4 bases, leaving 8 bases between them.